The rows below give T cell receptor beta chains drawn from one sample of a study of human T cells and chemical hapten exposure. TCRdb re-called the 5' RACE reads through MiXCR, storing one row per CDR3 protein. This sample yields some 150,000 distinct CDR3 sequences, of which 4.1% are seen a single time; around 1.4% belongs to the top ten. These receptors all stem from a female donor in good health. CDR3s include the opening cysteine and the closing phenylalanine or tryptophan. The order of the fields is D gene, CDR3 length, J gene, clone size, V gene, CDR3 protein, CDR3 DNA. The D gene is left open where the match is weak. Only some rows state a clone size, as once, few, many or a class for expanded clones.

D: -
length: 15
J: TRBJ2-3
size: many
V: TRBV6-2/TRBV6-3
CDR3: CASSYKRGYTDTQYF
DNA: TGTGCCAGCAGTTATAAAAGGGGATACACAGATACGCAGTATTTT

D: TRBD1
length: 14
J: TRBJ1-2
size: -
V: TRBV20-1
CDR3: CSASNRGALYGYTF
DNA: TGCAGTGCTAGTAACAGGGGCGCATTGTATGGCTACACCTTC

D: -
length: 16
J: TRBJ2-3
size: many
V: TRBV5-1
CDR3: CASSLQLRSSTDTQYF
DNA: TGCGCCAGCAGCTTGCAGTTGAGATCTAGCACAGATACGCAGTATTTT

D: -
length: 13
J: TRBJ1-1
size: many
V: TRBV28
CDR3: CGIEGSPYTEAFF
DNA: TGTGGGATTGAGGGTAGTCCGTACACTGAAGCTTTCTTT

D: TRBD1
length: 12
J: TRBJ1-2
size: many
V: TRBV29-1
CDR3: CSVTGTGEGYTF
DNA: TGCAGCGTTACCGGGACAGGGGAGGGCTACACCTTC

D: -
length: 13
J: TRBJ1-6
size: many
V: TRBV30
CDR3: CAWSRGLRSPLHF
DNA: TGTGCCTGGAGTAGGGGCCTTCGTTCACCCCTCCACTTT

D: TRBD1
length: 15
J: TRBJ1-1
size: many
V: TRBV3-1
CDR3: CASSQDQGADTEAFF
DNA: TGTGCCAGCAGCCAAGACCAGGGGGCGGACACTGAAGCTTTCTTT

D: TRBD1
length: 14
J: TRBJ1-1
size: -
V: TRBV20-1
CDR3: CSAGEQGGYTEAFF
DNA: TGCAGTGCTGGCGAACAGGGGGGGTACACTGAAGCTTTCTTT

D: -
length: 15
J: TRBJ2-2
size: few
V: TRBV3-1
CDR3: CASSQDTANTGELFF
DNA: TGTGCCAGCAGCCAAGATACAGCGAACACCGGGGAGCTGTTTTTT

D: TRBD2
length: 19
J: TRBJ2-1
size: many
V: TRBV12-3/TRBV12-4
CDR3: CASSLSASGRILSYNEQFF
DNA: TGTGCCAGCAGTTTATCGGCTAGCGGGAGGATCCTTTCCTACAATGAGCAGTTCTTC

D: -
length: 15
J: TRBJ2-1
size: many
V: TRBV11-2
CDR3: CASSLDFSSLNEQFF
DNA: TGTGCCAGCAGCTTAGATTTTTCTAGTTTGAATGAGCAGTTCTTC

D: TRBD1
length: 14
J: TRBJ1-1
size: many
V: TRBV6-4
CDR3: CASSRDRESTEAFF
DNA: TGTGCCAGCAGTCGGGACAGGGAGTCGACTGAAGCTTTCTTT

D: -
length: 10
J: TRBJ2-1
size: many
V: TRBV29-1
CDR3: CSASIGEQFF
DNA: TGCAGCGCAAGTATCGGAGAGCAGTTCTTC

D: -
length: 13
J: TRBJ1-1
size: many
V: TRBV29-1
CDR3: CSVAQVMNTEAFF
DNA: TGCAGCGTTGCGCAGGTCATGAACACTGAAGCTTTCTTT

D: TRBD2
length: 12
J: TRBJ2-3
size: many
V: TRBV9
CDR3: CASSDGTSGQYF
DNA: TGTGCCAGCAGCGACGGGACTAGCGGGCAGTATTTT

D: -
length: 14
J: TRBJ2-7
size: many
V: TRBV20-1
CDR3: CSARVNRGGHEQYF
DNA: TGCAGTGCTAGAGTAAACAGGGGAGGGCACGAGCAGTACTTC

D: TRBD1
length: 14
J: TRBJ2-1
size: many
V: TRBV6-6
CDR3: CASSVEGGFDEQFF
DNA: TGTGCCAGCAGCGTAGAAGGGGGCTTCGATGAGCAGTTCTTC

D: TRBD1
length: 13
J: TRBJ2-7
size: many
V: TRBV29-1
CDR3: CSGRQGSSYEQYF
DNA: TGCAGCGGACGACAGGGGAGCTCCTACGAGCAGTACTTC

D: -
length: 13
J: TRBJ2-5
size: few
V: TRBV7-9
CDR3: CASKNSYQETQYF
DNA: TGTGCCAGCAAGAACTCGTACCAAGAGACCCAGTACTTC

D: -
length: 15
J: TRBJ2-2
size: many
V: TRBV6-6
CDR3: CASSYSLASTGELFF
DNA: TGTGCCAGCAGTTACTCGTTGGCTAGTACCGGGGAGCTGTTTTTT

D: -
length: 21
J: TRBJ1-1
size: few
V: TRBV9
CDR3: CASSVSSVLAEPSERNTEAFF
DNA: TGTGCCAGCAGCGTCAGTAGTGTGTTGGCCGAACCCTCCGAGAGGAACACTGAAGCTTTCTTT

D: -
length: 14
J: TRBJ1-1
size: many
V: TRBV4-3
CDR3: CASSRQKQNTEAFF
DNA: TGCGCCAGCAGCCGGCAGAAACAGAACACTGAAGCTTTCTTT

D: -
length: 14
J: TRBJ1-6
size: few
V: TRBV23-1
CDR3: CASSQSRGYSPLHF
DNA: TGCGCCAGCAGTCAAAGCAGGGGATATTCACCCCTCCACTTT

D: TRBD1
length: 15
J: TRBJ1-2
size: many
V: TRBV7-9
CDR3: CASSLEVQGARGYTF
DNA: TGTGCCAGCAGCTTGGAAGTACAGGGGGCGCGGGGCTACACCTTC

D: -
length: 14
J: TRBJ2-3
size: many
V: TRBV15
CDR3: CATSTRTGTDTQYF
DNA: TGTGCCACCAGCACCCGGACAGGCACAGATACGCAGTATTTT

D: -
length: 14
J: TRBJ2-5
size: -
V: TRBV12-3/TRBV12-4
CDR3: CASSSLSGEGTQYF
DNA: TGTGCCAGCAGCTCCCTTAGTGGTGAAGGGACCCAGTACTTC

D: -
length: 11
J: TRBJ1-2
size: -
V: TRBV29-1
CDR3: CSGEGGYGYTF
DNA: TGCAGCGGTGAGGGAGGCTATGGCTACACCTTC

D: -
length: 14
J: TRBJ1-1
size: -
V: TRBV19
CDR3: CASSIGAGGIGAFF
DNA: TGTGCCAGTAGTATAGGGGCAGGAGGTATCGGAGCTTTCTTT

D: -
length: 15
J: TRBJ1-1
size: many
V: TRBV6-1
CDR3: CASSSGHARVTEAFF
DNA: TGTGCCAGCAGTTCGGGACACGCGCGGGTCACTGAAGCTTTCTTT

D: TRBD1
length: 22
J: TRBJ1-5
size: many
V: TRBV12-3/TRBV12-4
CDR3: CASSTPSRDSSGGNSSNQPQHF
DNA: TGTGCCAGCAGTACACCCTCCCGGGACAGCTCCGGCGGGAACTCTAGCAATCAGCCCCAGCATTTT

D: TRBD1
length: 16
J: TRBJ1-2
size: -
V: TRBV12-3/TRBV12-4
CDR3: CASLNTGTAANYGYTF
DNA: TGTGCCTCACTAAACACCGGGACAGCAGCTAACTATGGCTACACCTTC

D: -
length: 16
J: TRBJ2-7
size: many
V: TRBV25-1
CDR3: CASSEYAGQHAYEQYF
DNA: TGTGCCAGCAGTGAATACGCGGGACAGCATGCCTACGAGCAGTACTTC

D: -
length: 16
J: TRBJ1-5
size: many
V: TRBV11-2
CDR3: CASSLAGDRGNQPQHF
DNA: TGTGCCAGCAGCTTAGCGGGAGACCGGGGCAATCAGCCCCAGCATTTT

D: -
length: 12
J: TRBJ1-2
size: -
V: TRBV20-1
CDR3: CSASSGNYGYTF
DNA: TGCAGTGCTAGTTCCGGGAATTATGGCTACACCTTC